This T cell receptor beta chain was profiled in a study of blood T cell repertoires in COVID-19. Whole-study context: The samples span acute and convalescent COVID-19 from the United States, Italy and Spain. Sources were T cells, B-cell-depleted T cells, or PBMCs; the material itself was cDNA or gDNA.

This CDR3 has 14 residues. V dropped 6 bases and J dropped 5; count of bases not matched to a gene: 5. Germline V CDR1 and CDR2: MNHEY, SVGAGI. Original data processing: Estimation of nucleated cell counts was performed using reference gene primer amplification. Sequencing used immunoSEQ multiplex PCR; TCRdb keeps in-frame clones, though not all of them. V and J calls and clone size come straight from that table; D and trimming were deduced from the DNA. This sample has about 80,000 clones, with less than 90% found just once. The receptor was derived from a man between 60 and 70 years old with active or convalescent COVID-19. This rearrangement joins TRBV6-5 to TRBJ2-7; TRBD1 matches at 12 bases. Sequencing was done on a sample of peripheral blood. The CDR3 nucleotides read TGTGCCAGCAGGCAGGGACAGGGGGCGAACGAGCAGTACTTC. It specifies CASRQGQGANEQYF.